Following are 14 T cell receptor beta chains from one sample sequenced in a study of blood T cell repertoires in COVID-19. Using immunoSEQ multiplex PCR, the repertoire was profiled, and TCRdb retains in-frame clones only, with some absent. The sample shows over 85,000 clones, 84% of them seen only once. The sequencing sample was made of peripheral blood. All receptors derive from a man in his 60s with acute or convalescent COVID-19.

The chain links TRBV9 to TRBJ2-1; D gene unclear. The V end lost 0 bases, the J end lost 0 bases, and 7 bases lay between the germline ends. Germline CDR1 reads SGDLS; CDR2 reads YYNGEE. The CDR3 consists of 15 residues. CDR3 region: CASSVATGSYNEQFF. The CDR3 DNA reads as TGTGCCAGCAGCGTAGCTACGGGCTCCTACAATGAGCAGTTCTTC.

The chain joins TRBV2 to TRBJ1-2, with a weak D call TRBD1 (6 bases). Trimming shortened V by 2 bases and J by 1 base, and 14 bases separated the two germline ends. Germline assignment: CDR1 SNHLY and CDR2 FYNNEI. The CDR3 has 16 amino acids. The DNA of the CDR3 is TGTGCCAGCAGTGAAACGGGGACACCTTATAACTATGGCTACACCTTC. Its protein is CASSETGTPYNYGYTF.

The chain recombines TRBV7-9 with TRBJ2-3, with 8 bases that match TRBD1. Trimming cost V 9 bases and J 6 bases; bases outside gene matches: 11. The CDR3 runs to 14 residues. The V gene's germline CDR1 is SEHNR and CDR2 FQNEAQ (reference sequence). CDR3 protein: CASWTGWVGDTQYF. In DNA form, the CDR3 reads TGTGCCAGTTGGACAGGGTGGGTCGGTGATACGCAGTATTTT.

The genes are TRBV7-6 and TRBJ2-5; 9 bases map to TRBD1. Germline V gene sequence: CDR1 SGHVS, CDR2 FNYEAQ. The CDR3 consists of 13 residues. Trimming cost V 5 bases and J 4 bases; bases outside gene matches: 2. The CDR3 DNA sequence: TGTGCCAGCAGCCCGACAGGGGGAGAGACCCAGTACTTC. Translated: CASSPTGGETQYF.

The gene calls are TRBV12-5 and TRBJ1-1; D might be TRBD1 (6 bases). This CDR3 is built from 16 residues. Between the trimmed V and J ends, which lost 2 bases and 4 bases, there was a span of 17 bases. Per the germline V gene, CDR1 is LGHNT and CDR2 is FRNRAP. CDR3 sequence (DNA): TGTGCTAGTGGTTTGCCCCTCGGGGCAGGGGCCACTGAAGCTTTCTTT. Protein sequence: CASGLPLGAGATEAFF.

The chain employs TRBV5-4 and TRBJ1-2; 7 bases fit TRBD1. CDR1 SGHNT and CDR2 YYREEE come from the germline V gene (reference sequence). This CDR3 spans 14 amino acids. The ends lost 0 bases at V and 3 bases at J; junction bases unmatched: 2. CDR3 protein: CASSLAQGYYGYTF. Here the CDR3 DNA reads TGTGCCAGCAGCTTGGCACAGGGGTACTATGGCTACACCTTC.

The rearrangement links TRBV5-4 to TRBJ2-7; perhaps TRBD1 as D (6 bases). The CDR3 spans 14 residues. Per germline, CDR1 SGHNT and CDR2 YYREEE (reference sequence). Trimming cost V 3 bases and J 0 bases, with 10 bases left between them. The CDR3 bases are TGTGCCAGCAGCTGGGGGCCTAGCTCCTACGAGCAGTACTTC. Protein product: CASSWGPSSYEQYF.

The CDR3 loop reads CAISYSGTASYGYTF. Here the CDR3 DNA reads TGTGCCATCAGTTACTCCGGGACAGCTTCCTATGGCTACACCTTC. The rearrangement links TRBV10-3 to TRBJ1-2; 7 nucleotides match TRBD1. After removal of 5 bases from V and 4 bases from J, the junction contained 10 bases not matched to a gene. This CDR3 contains 15 residues. Germline values: CDR1 ENHRY, CDR2 SYGVKD.

The genes are TRBV6-5 and TRBJ2-2; possibly TRBD2 for D (6 bases). The V end was cut by 8 bases, the J end by 0 bases, with 10 bases between. The CDR3 totals 14 residues. Germline V CDR1 and CDR2: MNHEY, SVGAGI. This CDR3 is CASGGLTNTGELFF. In nucleotides, the CDR3 is TGTGCCAGCGGGGGACTGACGAACACCGGGGAGCTGTTTTTT.

Note on this clone: Germline and junction disagree at one end, which may indicate a read error. The chain recombines TRBV5-6 with TRBJ1-1, with a tentative D call TRBD1 (6 bases). CDR1 SGHDT and CDR2 YYEEEE come from the germline V gene. The CDR3 spans 13 residues. CDR3 sequence: CASSVQGWTETFF. The CDR3 coding sequence is TGTGCCAGCAGCGTACAGGGTTGGACTGAAACTTTCTTT.

The chain joins TRBV7-2 to TRBJ1-6; possibly TRBD1 for D (6 bases). Germline-derived CDR1 and CDR2 are SGHTA and FQGNSA. The CDR3 is made up of 15 amino acids. Trimming removed 7 bases from V and 8 bases from J, with 18 bases in between. CDR3 sequence: CASTSRGGAYSPLHF. CDR3 coding DNA: TGTGCCAGCACCTCAAGAGGGGGGGCCTATTCACCCCTCCACTTT.

V is TRBV15 and J is TRBJ1-2; the match to TRBD1 covers 10 bases. V lost 3 bases, J lost 7 bases, and 5 bases stayed unmatched. CDR1 is LNHNV and CDR2 is YYDKDF in the germline V gene (reference sequence). The CDR3 extends over 14 amino acids. CDR3 loop: CATSRTTGGTGYTF. In DNA, the CDR3 is TGTGCCACCAGCAGGACGACAGGGGGCACTGGCTACACCTTC.

This chain joins TRBV4-2 and TRBJ1-1; D remains unclear. Per germline, CDR1 LGHNA and CDR2 YNFKEQ. This CDR3 has 17 amino acids. The germline V and J ends were trimmed by 1 base and 2 bases, with 17 bases remaining between them. The DNA for the CDR3 is TGTGCCAGCAGCCAAGTGGTCACCCAGTACGTCAACACTGAAGCTTTCTTT. Protein sequence: CASSQVVTQYVNTEAFF.

In its sample, this clone was seen many times. The V and J genes are TRBV7-9 and TRBJ2-5, with 8 bases fitting TRBD2. The CDR3 has 16 amino acids. Germline assignment: CDR1 SEHNR and CDR2 FQNEAQ (reference sequence). J gave up 3 bases and V 4 bases, and 10 bases lay outside the gene matches. CDR3 nucleotides: TGTGCCAGCAGCTCGCACCAGACTAGCGCCAAAGAGACCCAGTACTTC. Translated: CASSSHQTSAKETQYF.